The 13 T cell receptor beta chains below all came from one sample that was sequenced in a study of T cells in localized non-small cell lung cancer. TCRdb keeps only in-frame clones here, not all; method: immunoSEQ multiplex PCR. The sample holds approximately 72,000 clones; approximately 85% are singletons and the top ten take about 13%. The sample consisted of peripheral blood, taken before any cancer treatment. The receptors were sampled from a female donor aged 60 or older with stage I lung adenocarcinoma.

The chain couples TRBV19 to TRBJ1-5; TRBD1 agrees at 7 bases. Germline V lookup: CDR1 LNHDA, CDR2 SQIVND (reference sequence). CDR3 length equals 16 residues. Trimming took 7 bases from V and 3 from J; bases not matched to a gene: 12. This CDR3 reads CASTSVGTVPNQPQHF. The CDR3 DNA reads as TGTGCCAGTACCTCAGTCGGGACAGTCCCCAATCAGCCCCAGCATTTT.

The chain is built from TRBV12-2 and TRBJ1-1. TRBV12-2 is given as a pseudogene. This CDR3 has 13 amino acids. The CDR3 DNA follows: TGTGCAAGTCGCTTCCTGGGGAACTCCGAAGCTTTCTTT. Translating it yields CASRFLGNSEAFF.

The chain uses TRBV5-4 and TRBJ2-3; TRBD1 agrees at 7 bases. Germline trimming cut 4 bases from V and 2 bases from J; bases unmatched to any gene: 10. The CDR3 length is 16 residues. The germline gives CDR1 SGHNT, CDR2 YYREEE (reference sequence). The CDR3 region is CASSLWGQIYTDTQYF. The CDR3, as DNA: TGTGCCAGCAGCCTATGGGGACAGATATACACAGATACGCAGTATTTT.

About this clone itself: The junction and the germline gene differ at one end; a read error may be behind it. This chain connects TRBV6-6 to TRBJ2-5; D unresolved. Germline CDR1 and CDR2: MNHNY and SVGAGI (reference sequence). This CDR3 region has 13 residues. The CDR3 protein is CASSYGRQGTQYF. CDR3 bases: TGTGCCAGCAGTTACGGACGACAAGGGACCCAGTACTTC.

The chain employs TRBV20-1 and TRBJ1-1; unclear D gene. V was cut by 6 bases and J by 2 bases, with 1 base left in between. The germline CDR1 and CDR2 sequences are DFQATT and SNEGSKA (reference sequence). This CDR3 spans 9 amino acids. The CDR3 sequence is CSANTEAFF. The CDR3 nucleotides read TGCAGTGCAAACACTGAAGCTTTCTTT.

The sample holds one count of this clone. The chain couples TRBV14 to TRBJ1-1; the match to TRBD1 covers 7 bases. Germline values: CDR1 SGHDN, CDR2 FVKESK. V gave up 4 bases and J gave up 4 bases; unmatched junction bases: 3. The CDR3 spans 13 residues. CDR3 DNA sequence: TGTGCCAGCAGCCCCCGGGACAGCACTGAAGCTTTCTTT. Translating it yields CASSPRDSTEAFF. Complete variable domain (other parts from reference TRBV14 and TRBJ1-1): EAGVTQFPSHSVIEKGQTVTLRCDPISGHDNLYWYRRVMGKEIKFLLHFVKESKQDESGMPNNRFLAERTGGTYSTLKVQPAELEDSGVYFCASSPRDSTEAFFGQGTRLTVV.

The chain links TRBV5-6 to TRBJ1-1; no firm D call. The CDR3 spans 14 residues. Trimming took off 6 bases at V and 4 bases at J, with 16 bases between the two ends. Germline V gene lookup returns CDR1 SGHDT and CDR2 YYEEEE. The CDR3 DNA reads as TGTGCCAGCACCTCCAGGTTCCTGGGCACTGAAGCTTTCTTT. This sequence encodes CASTSRFLGTEAFF.

The chain is built from TRBV30 and TRBJ1-4, with D unresolved. Trimming shortened V by 5 bases and J by 3 bases, and 7 bases separated the two germline ends. Germline CDR1 is GTSNPN and CDR2 is SVGIG (reference sequence). The CDR3 consists of 12 residues. This CDR3 reads CAWSGSNEKLFF. The CDR3 coding sequence is TGTGCCTGGTCGGGATCTAATGAAAAACTGTTTTTT.

To note about this clone: Other DNA sequences of this sample code for an identical CDR3. The V gene is TRBV5-5, the J gene TRBJ1-1; D remains unclear. The CDR3 covers 14 residues. Trimming stripped 0 bases from V and 0 bases from J, with 6 bases between. CDR1 SGHKS and CDR2 YYEKEE come from the germline V gene (reference sequence). DNA for the CDR3: TGTGCCAGCAGCTTGGGACCGATGAACACTGAAGCTTTCTTT. Translation gives CASSLGPMNTEAFF.

The chain joins TRBV9 to TRBJ2-3, with D tentatively TRBD2 (6 bases). V lost 4 bases to trimming and J lost 7 bases, with 19 bases between them. The germline V gene has CDR1 SGDLS and CDR2 YYNGEE. This CDR3 has 15 amino acids. The DNA for the CDR3 is TGTGCCAGCAGCCCCCGTCCCGGGGGAATGAATACGCAGTATTTT. Residues: CASSPRPGGMNTQYF.

CDR3 protein: CASSLSGTRGAGANVLTF. The CDR3 DNA reads as TGTGCCAGCAGCCTTTCCGGGACTAGGGGTGCTGGGGCCAACGTCCTGACTTTC. This chain joins TRBV11-2 and TRBJ2-6; 8 positions match TRBD2. The CDR3 loop spans 18 amino acids. V gave up 5 bases and J gave up 2 bases; unmatched junction bases: 11. Germline CDR1 reads SGHAT; CDR2 reads FQNNGV.

The rearrangement joins TRBV11-1 to TRBJ2-5; D call uncertain. CDR3 length: 14 residues. V lost 5 bases and J 2 bases, leaving 12 bases between the germline ends. In germline, CDR1 is SGHAT, CDR2 FQDESV (reference sequence). CDR3 protein: CASSPTQVQETQYF. In DNA form, the CDR3 reads TGTGCCAGCAGCCCTACCCAGGTACAAGAGACCCAGTACTTC.

The chain is built from TRBV7-9 and TRBJ2-7; tentative D call: TRBD1 (6 bases). The CDR3 covers 12 residues. CDR1 SEHNR and CDR2 FQNEAQ come from the germline V gene (reference sequence). With 6 bases removed from V and 4 bases from J, the gap between germline ends came to 10 bases. The CDR3 nucleotides read TGTGCCAGCAGGAATCAGGGGTACGAGCAGTACTTC. It yields the protein CASRNQGYEQYF.